This record concerns one T cell receptor beta chain sequence. The antigen it recognizes is unknown. No much larger clonotype is one base removed from it; base qualities were not supplied. CD8 naive samples were obtained by positive selection for CCR7 among CD45RO-negative cells, yielding a CD45RA+CCR7+ population from which TemRA cells were excluded. Healthy HIV-negative adults with no recently reported acute infections or vaccinations were included as donors. Only Caucasian adults living in Nashville, Tennessee, USA were represented among the donors. Blood was obtained by leukapheresis, after which PBMCs were separated by Ficoll-Histopaque density gradient centrifugation and cryopreserved in liquid nitrogen vapor phase. Analytical flow cytometry was used to check the purity and quantity of every magnetically sorted T cell population. Each sorted fraction had its genomic DNA isolated and then quantified by UV absorbance on a Nanodrop 2000c.

Using the deep immunoSEQ assay, TCR CDR3 regions were amplified from genomic DNA by multiplex PCR. Genomic DNA extracted from each cell subset was distributed evenly over all wells of several immunoSEQ 96-well plates, and each plate served as one replicate. For sorted subsets, roughly 0.2 ug genomic DNA, equal to 30,000 to 35,000 T cell genomes, was loaded into each replicate PCR. The purified libraries were quantified using a Qubit 3.0 fluorometer, sized with a Bioanalyzer 2100, and then quantified again using the KAPA Library Quantification kit. Each immunoSEQ 96-well plate was sequenced on its own single-read 150-cycle Illumina NextSeq 550 flow cell. Per the original workflow: Because only junctional sequences without quality scores were contained in the immunoSEQ output, filtering matching that applied to full-length reads could not be performed. To assign V/J genes and CDR3, sequences were annotated using PyIR, a Python wrapper for IgBLAST v1.9, with IMGT germline references. Any read was removed if the V/J assignment was weak (E-value above 1e-6), the CDR3 was missing, or the read contained stop codons, out-of-frame junctions, or ambiguous translated residues. V3J clonotypes were defined as sequences sharing an identical inferred V gene, J gene, and CDR3 amino acid sequence. To compute the percentage overlap between repertoires, the number of shared unique clonotypes was divided by the size of the smaller repertoire. Three approaches were used to assess repertoire richness: RTK rarefaction, the Chao1 estimator, and Recon v2.1 estimates of unobserved clonotypes. For all TCRbeta clonotypes obtained by the gDNA method from a handful of donors, generation probabilities were computed with OLGA. Drawn from immuneACCESS, this table holds only the in-frame rearrangements with V and J called that TCRdb kept. Clones are partly lost; checked studies trace under half to an unresolved V gene and leave the rest unexplained. The DNA gave D and trimming, while V, J and clone size come from that table. Present in this sample are around 1.9 million clones, just over 90% of which were seen just once. Jointly, the top ten make up over 1.5% of the sample.

The sample is drawn from a study of shared clonotypes between healthy human individuals (TCRdb year 2020). In terms of the full investigation: The cohort included three men and two women between 18 and 49 years of age. For each donor, CD4 naive and CD4 memory were each given three plates, CD8 naive was given two plates, and CD8 memory was given one plate. To estimate repertoire size and how much clonotype sharing occurs between individuals, the study deeply sequenced the blood TCR repertoires of five healthy adults. Libraries were prepared and TCR repertoires were sequenced by different laboratories using diverse techniques, in order to increase sequencing depth and limit assay-specific biases. Between about 0.8 and 9 billion PBMCs per donor were obtained by leukapheresis. Points the paper makes about the study in general: Estimated clonotype richness was generally larger for naive than for memory subsets. When a few donors were compared, the shared fraction of clonotypes was about 5.2% for naive CD4, less than 4% for naive CD8, about 2.4% for memory CD4, and around 0.37% for memory CD8. Pairwise subsampling indicated that sequencing depth was expected to affect the degree of clonotype sharing among donors. The small number of donors limited the genetic and exposure-history diversity represented. Compared with non-shared clonotypes, clonotypes shared by all four sorted-subset donors had higher generation probabilities. Sampling was restricted to blood, and TCR repertoires in tissues likely differ from the TCR repertoires found in blood. Even with the large sequencing depth, rarefaction of the sorted-subset datasets indicated that sequencing was incomplete.

The germline V gene gives CDR1 as SGHAT and CDR2 as FQNNGV. V gives up 2 bases and J gives up 8 bases, and the segment between their germline ends measures 12 bases. The CDR3 spans 13 residues, from the cysteine through the phenylalanine. Only the CDR3 region is kept as DNA, spanning 39 bases read in frame from base 1. Recombination connected TRBV11-2 to TRBJ1-1; the D gene cannot be named for sure. The TCR comes from a man aged 18 to 30 in good health. Some clones in this sample may be carry-over from other donors' samples. Material: naive CD8+ T cells from PBMCs. The sample's cell subset or site label is to be understood as: CD45RA+CCR7+. The DNA reads TGTGCCAGCAGCTTAACTATGCGACCAGAAGCTTTCTTT. Translated, it reads CASSLTMRPEAFF.